Listed below are T cell receptor beta chains from one sample, sequenced in a study of blood T cell repertoires in COVID-19. Clones were read by immunoSEQ multiplex PCR, and TCRdb kept only the in-frame ones, dropping some. The sample shows roughly 100,000 clones, more than 75% of them seen only once. The sample was peripheral blood. The origin of the receptors is a human donor in a cohort sampled during active COVID-19. The CDR3 runs from the conserved cysteine through the conserved F or W. D genes are given only for firm matches. Clone size appears in some rows only: once, few, many, or a class for an expanded clone.

len	j_gene	d_gene	v_gene	abundance	CDR3aa	CDR3nt
13	TRBJ1-1	NA	TRBV19	NA	CASTGFMNTEAFF	TGTGCCAGCACAGGGTTTATGAACACTGAAGCTTTCTTT
16	TRBJ2-5	TRBD2	TRBV5-1	NA	CASSPRTSGRGETQYF	TGCGCCAGCAGCCCGAGGACTAGCGGGAGAGGAGAGACCCAGTACTTC
18	TRBJ2-7	NA	TRBV7-9	NA	CASSLGSSARPNPYEQYF	TGTGCCAGCAGCTTAGGATCTAGCGCCCGCCCGAACCCCTACGAGCAGTACTTC
14	TRBJ2-1	NA	TRBV11-2	NA	CASSPAGPTNEQFF	TGTGCCAGCAGCCCCGCGGGACCCACCAATGAGCAGTTCTTC
18	TRBJ2-1	TRBD2	TRBV9	NA	CASSPRGGARAGAGEQFF	TGTGCCAGCAGCCCCCGGGGGGGGGCGCGGGCCGGGGCAGGGGAGCAGTTCTTC
12	TRBJ1-1	NA	TRBV10-3	NA	CASGGGNTEAFF	TGTGCCTCGGGCGGGGGCAACACTGAAGCTTTCTTT
16	TRBJ2-2	NA	TRBV10-3	NA	CAISELLGGNTGELFF	TGTGCCATCAGTGAGCTGTTGGGGGGGAACACCGGGGAGCTGTTTTTT
14	TRBJ1-5	NA	TRBV27	NA	CASSPITGNQPQHF	TGTGCCAGCAGTCCCATCACAGGAAATCAGCCCCAGCATTTT
14	TRBJ1-1	NA	TRBV7-7	NA	CASSPGGGSTEAFF	TGTGCTAGCAGCCCCGGGGGGGGGAGCACTGAAGCTTTCTTT
16	TRBJ2-1	TRBD2	TRBV28	NA	CASSLGGLAGGNEQFF	TGTGCCAGCAGTTTGGGTGGGCTAGCGGGAGGAAATGAGCAGTTCTTC
15	TRBJ2-7	TRBD1	TRBV9	once	CASSVFPGQGYEQYF	TGTGCCAGCAGCGTATTTCCAGGACAGGGCTACGAGCAGTACTTC
16	TRBJ2-7	TRBD2	TRBV9	NA	CASSEPRLAGVKEQYF	TGTGCCAGCAGCGAGCCCCGGCTAGCGGGAGTCAAAGAGCAGTACTTC
15	TRBJ2-1	TRBD2	TRBV27	NA	CASSPRTSDYNEQFF	TGTGCCAGCAGTCCACGGACTAGCGACTACAATGAGCAGTTCTTC
15	TRBJ2-7	TRBD2	TRBV7-2	once	CASSFIRREGAEQYF	TGTGCCAGCAGCTTTATAAGGCGGGAGGGCGCCGAGCAGTACTTC
14	TRBJ2-7	NA	TRBV5-1	NA	CASSSGSATYEQYF	TGCGCCAGCAGCTCGGGTTCCGCGACCTACGAGCAGTACTTC
15	TRBJ2-5	NA	TRBV7-2	NA	CASSLGRAGPETQYF	TGTGCCAGCAGCTTAGGTAGGGCAGGGCCGGAGACCCAGTACTTC
17	TRBJ2-1	NA	TRBV11-2	NA	CASSLGGVGSSYNEQFF	TGTGCCAGCAGCTTAGGCGGGGTGGGAAGCTCCTACAATGAGCAGTTCTTC
17	TRBJ2-5	TRBD2	TRBV4-1	few	CASSQGVPGLAKETQYF	TGCGCCAGCAGCCAGGGAGTGCCGGGACTAGCGAAAGAGACCCAGTACTTC
16	TRBJ2-3	NA	TRBV5-1	NA	CASSLMGLPSTDTQYF	TGCGCCAGCAGCTTGATGGGGCTCCCCAGCACAGATACGCAGTATTTT
14	TRBJ1-1	NA	TRBV5-8	few	CASSQGQLNTEAFF	TGTGCCAGCAGCCAAGGACAGCTGAACACTGAAGCTTTCTTT
15	TRBJ2-2	TRBD1	TRBV5-6	NA	CASSPTLDRARELFF	TGTGCCAGCAGCCCAACCCTGGACAGGGCAAGGGAGCTGTTTTTT
16	TRBJ2-4	NA	TRBV19	NA	CASSTGRGLAKNIQYF	TGTGCCAGTAGTACGGGAAGGGGACTAGCCAAAAACATTCAGTACTTC
17	TRBJ2-2	NA	TRBV5-4	NA	CASSLDGGAQNTGELFF	TGTGCCAGCAGCTTGGATGGAGGGGCGCAGAACACCGGGGAGCTGTTTTTT
13	TRBJ1-2	TRBD1	TRBV19	NA	CASIETGAAGYTF	TGTGCCAGTATAGAGACAGGGGCGGCCGGCTACACCTTC
14	TRBJ2-7	NA	TRBV9	NA	CASSVQGLREEQYF	TGTGCCAGCAGCGTACAAGGGCTTAGGGAGGAGCAGTACTTC
13	TRBJ2-1	NA	TRBV4-1	NA	CASSHITYNEQFF	TGCGCCAGCAGCCACATCACCTACAATGAGCAGTTCTTC
13	TRBJ2-5	NA	TRBV11-2	NA	CASSFSQSKTQYF	TGTGCCAGCAGCTTTTCCCAATCAAAGACCCAGTACTTC
15	TRBJ2-7	TRBD2	TRBV14	NA	CASSQEIGGGDEQYF	TGTGCCAGCAGCCAAGAGATCGGCGGGGGAGACGAGCAGTACTTC
15	TRBJ2-7	TRBD1	TRBV7-2	NA	CASSLSGQGAYEQYF	TGTGCCAGCAGCTTATCGGGCCAGGGGGCCTACGAGCAGTACTTC
13	TRBJ2-3	NA	TRBV7-6	NA	CASSSLVEDTQYF	TGTGCCAGCAGCTCCCTAGTGGAGGATACGCAGTATTTT
13	TRBJ2-7	NA	TRBV5-6	NA	CASSPGRADEQYF	TGTGCCAGCAGCCCTGGCAGGGCGGACGAGCAGTACTTC
16	TRBJ2-3	TRBD2	TRBV2	NA	CASSETSGRPPGTQYF	TGTGCCAGCAGCGAGACTAGCGGGAGACCCCCGGGTACGCAGTATTTT
16	TRBJ2-7	NA	TRBV5-1	NA	CASSMGTGTVTYEQYF	TGCGCCAGCAGCATGGGAACCGGGACTGTCACCTACGAGCAGTACTTC
15	TRBJ2-1	TRBD2	TRBV5-4	NA	CASSLGLAGVHEQFF	TGTGCCAGCAGCTTGGGGCTAGCGGGAGTCCATGAGCAGTTCTTC
15	TRBJ2-7	TRBD2	TRBV4-3	NA	CASSQGTSVGHEQYF	TGCGCCAGCAGCCAAGGGACTAGCGTGGGCCACGAGCAGTACTTC
14	TRBJ2-7	TRBD2	TRBV2	once	CASSAPGLVYEQYF	TGTGCCAGCAGTGCTCCGGGACTAGTTTACGAGCAGTACTTC
12	TRBJ2-1	NA	TRBV15	NA	CATSSADNEQFF	TGTGCCACCAGCTCGGCGGACAATGAGCAGTTCTTC
15	TRBJ1-5	TRBD1	TRBV6-5	NA	CASRPTGTSNQPQHF	TGTGCCAGCAGACCGACAGGGACTAGCAATCAGCCCCAGCATTTT
15	TRBJ1-2	NA	TRBV29-1	NA	CSVSPRLTSNYGYTF	TGCAGCGTTTCGCCAAGACTGACCTCTAACTATGGCTACACCTTC
20	TRBJ2-7	NA	TRBV21-1	NA	CASSKSGTSGSPGISYEQYF	TGTGCCAGCAGCAAATCGGGGACTAGCGGGAGTCCAGGAATTTCCTACGAGCAGTACTTC
15	TRBJ2-6	NA	TRBV15	NA	CATSRDRAGANVLTF	TGTGCCACCAGCAGAGATAGAGCGGGGGCCAACGTCCTGACTTTC
15	TRBJ1-6	NA	TRBV7-2	NA	CASILGDRGNSPLHF	TGTGCCAGCATCCTAGGGGATAGAGGTAATTCACCCCTCCACTTT
15	TRBJ1-1	NA	TRBV6-6	NA	CASRGSRGWDTEAFF	TGTGCCAGCAGGGGGTCGCGGGGGTGGGACACTGAAGCTTTCTTT
16	TRBJ1-4	TRBD1	TRBV5-1	NA	CASSWTGGSNNEKLFF	TGCGCCAGCAGCTGGACAGGGGGCTCTAATAATGAAAAACTGTTTTTT
17	TRBJ2-1	NA	TRBV2	few	CASSVQEQPLSYNEQFF	TGTGCCAGCAGTGTTCAAGAACAACCGCTTTCCTACAATGAGCAGTTCTTC
14	TRBJ2-7	NA	TRBV6-1	NA	CASSEWGRAYEQYF	TGTGCCAGCAGTGAATGGGGGCGGGCCTACGAGCAGTACTTC
11	TRBJ1-5	NA	TRBV28	few	CASSRQGPQHF	TGTGCCAGCAGTCGCCAGGGGCCCCAGCATTTT
16	TRBJ2-2	TRBD1	TRBV5-4	NA	CASSPGQGVSTGELFF	TGTGCCAGCAGCCCGGGACAGGGGGTTAGCACCGGGGAGCTGTTTTTT
13	TRBJ1-6	NA	TRBV6-1	NA	CASSEEGDSPLHF	TGTGCCAGCAGTGAAGAGGGGGATTCACCCCTCCACTTT
16	TRBJ2-3	TRBD2	TRBV19	once	CASSKPSGSSTDTQYF	TGTGCCAGTAGTAAACCCAGCGGGAGTAGTACAGATACGCAGTATTTT
19	TRBJ1-4	TRBD1	TRBV6-6	NA	CASSLGTGGSIGSNEKLFF	TGTGCCAGCAGCTTGGGGACAGGGGGTTCTATTGGCTCTAATGAAAAACTGTTTTTT
14	TRBJ1-2	TRBD1	TRBV18	NA	CASSRSGTENGYTF	TGTGCCAGCTCACGGTCCGGGACAGAAAATGGCTACACCTTC
14	TRBJ2-7	NA	TRBV9	NA	CASSVTGDSYEQYF	TGTGCCAGCAGCGTAACCGGGGATTCCTACGAGCAGTACTTC
12	TRBJ2-1	NA	TRBV28	few	CASSRDTNEQFF	TGTGCCAGCAGCCGAGACACGAATGAGCAGTTCTTC